Below are 9 T cell receptor beta chains sequenced from a single sample in a study of control samples from healthy donors and cancer patients. This table comes from immunoSEQ multiplex PCR, and its TCRdb copy is limited to in-frame clones, with some not included. The repertoire consists of around 190,000 clones, with 90% occurring once and the leading ten covering about 1.4%. Sequenced material: blood. These receptors were collected from a woman aged 45-59 years in good health.

The chain recombines TRBV5-3 with TRBJ1-5; the D is unclear. TRBV5-3 is designated an ORF whose function remains uncertain. The CDR3 sequence is 16 residues long. V lost 6 bases and J lost 2, with 18 bases in between. The CDR3 loop reads CARIIGAIGGNQPQHF. In DNA, the CDR3 is TGTGCCAGAATCATAGGAGCAATCGGGGGCAATCAGCCCCAGCATTTT.

The chain carries TRBV19 and TRBJ2-1, with 7 bases aligning to TRBD2. This CDR3 contains 16 residues. V gave up 4 bases and J gave up 3 bases; unmatched junction bases: 9. Per the germline V gene, CDR1 is LNHDA and CDR2 is SQIVND (reference sequence). As DNA, the CDR3 is TGTGCCAGTAGTACATTCAGAGCGGGGAGCTACAATGAGCAGTTCTTC. Translating it yields CASSTFRAGSYNEQFF. Variable domain in full (rest from reference TRBV19 and TRBJ2-1): DGGITQSPKYLFRKEGQNVTLSCEQNLNHDAMYWYRQDPGQGLRLIYYSQIVNDFQKGDIAEGYSVSREKKESFPLTVTSAQKNPTAFYLCASSTFRAGSYNEQFFGPGTRLTVL.

The chain is built from TRBV30 and TRBJ2-7; possibly TRBD1 for D (6 bases). Deletions cut 1 base from V and 5 bases from J, with 9 bases between. This CDR3 spans 12 amino acids. The germline V gene has CDR1 GTSNPN and CDR2 SVGIG (reference sequence). The CDR3 DNA reads TGTGCCTGGAGTGGGGACAACCACGAGCAGTACTTC. Encoded protein: CAWSGDNHEQYF.

The V gene is TRBV28, the J gene TRBJ1-5; perhaps TRBD1 as D (5 bases). V gave up 3 bases and J gave up 0 bases, with 18 bases separating them. CDR1 is MDHEN and CDR2 is SYDVKM in the germline V gene. The CDR3 consists of 18 residues. DNA for the CDR3: TGTGCCAGCAGTTTCAGGGTATACAGAAAGAATAGCAATCAGCCCCAGCATTTT. This translates into CASSFRVYRKNSNQPQHF.

The J gene is TRBJ2-5, the V gene TRBV5-1; no firm D call. The CDR3 runs to 13 residues. Germline CDR1 is SGHRS and CDR2 is YFSETQ. Trimming left V 4 bases short and J 5 bases short, with 12 bases between. CDR3 sequence reads: CASSPSEGETQYF. The DNA of the CDR3 is TGCGCCAGCAGCCCCTCCGAAGGGGAGACCCAGTACTTC.

J is TRBJ1-1 and V is TRBV3-1 (or the pseudogene TRBV3-2); D uncertain. The CDR3 runs 12 residues. Trimming cost V 3 bases and J 8 bases, with 10 bases left between them. Per germline, CDR1 LGHDT and CDR2 YNNKEL (reference sequence). CDR3 protein: CASSHSTDEAFF. The CDR3, as DNA: TGTGCCAGCAGCCATTCAACAGACGAAGCTTTCTTT.

This clone showed up just a few times. This chain links TRBV9 with TRBJ2-2; 10 positions match TRBD2. V gave up 6 bases and J gave up 6 bases; unmatched junction bases: 2. The CDR3 consists of 13 residues. Germline lookup yields CDR1 SGDLS and CDR2 YYNGEE. CDR3 region: CASNLAGAGELFF. CDR3 nucleotide sequence: TGTGCCAGCAACCTAGCGGGGGCCGGGGAGCTGTTTTTT.

The V gene is TRBV28, the J gene TRBJ2-3, with D perhaps matching TRBD2 (5 bases). The germline V and J ends were trimmed by 5 bases and 1 base, with 10 bases remaining between them. In germline, CDR1 is MDHEN, CDR2 SYDVKM. The CDR3 length is 14 residues. The CDR3 DNA is TGTGCCAGCAGTCCTAGGCGGGGCACAGATACGCAGTATTTT. The encoded protein is CASSPRRGTDTQYF.

The gene calls are TRBV27 and TRBJ2-3, with 11 bases lining up with TRBD2. Per the germline V gene, CDR1 is MNHEY and CDR2 is SMNVEV (reference sequence). This CDR3 has 15 residues. Trimming removed 8 bases from V and 6 bases from J; junction bases left unmatched: 10. This chain's CDR3 is CASALVAGGVDTQYF. The CDR3 bases are TGTGCCAGCGCCCTAGTAGCGGGGGGGGTGGATACGCAGTATTTT.